The 24 T cell receptor beta chains in this list originate from one sample, sequenced in a study of cytomegalovirus exposure and HLA in healthy donors. Some clones are missing from TCRdb's copy, which holds only in-frame ones; the method was immunoSEQ multiplex PCR. The sample consists of fewer than 150,000 clones, about 91% of them appearing once. Sequencing was carried out using PBMCs. These receptors originate from a man younger than 35 in good health and CMV-seronegative.

This sequence joins TRBV18 and TRBJ2-7; D perhaps matches TRBD2 (6 bases). With 6 bases removed from V and 3 bases from J, the gap between germline ends came to 12 bases. The CDR3 extends over 13 amino acids. Germline V gives CDR1 KGHSH, CDR2 LQKENI. The CDR3 DNA reads as TGTGCCAGCTCTGGAGGGGAGAACTACGAGCAGTACTTC. The encoded protein is CASSGGENYEQYF.

V gene TRBV28 combines with J gene TRBJ2-7; TRBD1 agrees at 9 bases. Trimming at V came to 6 bases and at J to 0 bases, leaving 9 bases not matched to a gene. The CDR3 has 16 amino acids. The germline V gene encodes CDR1 MDHEN and CDR2 SYDVKM. Here the CDR3 DNA reads TGTGCCAGCAGCTCCGTCTTGGACAGGGGCTCCTACGAGCAGTACTTC. It is translated as CASSSVLDRGSYEQYF.

Here the CDR3 DNA reads TGTGCCAGCAGTGAATGGAAAGGGACAGGAAGTGGCTACACCTTC. It encodes CASSEWKGTGSGYTF. V usage is TRBV2 and J usage is TRBJ1-2; TRBD1 agrees at 8 bases. Germline trimming cut 2 bases from V and 7 bases from J; bases unmatched to any gene: 9. Germline CDR1 reads SNHLY; CDR2 reads FYNNEI. The CDR3 runs 15 residues.

The chain employs TRBV7-6 and TRBJ2-1, with D possibly matching TRBD2 (7 bases). The CDR3 totals 16 residues. Looked up from germline, CDR1 is SGHVS and CDR2 is FNYEAQ. V lost 0 bases to trimming and J lost 0 bases, with 9 bases between them. The CDR3 sequence is CASSLAGGRSYNEQFF. The CDR3, as DNA: TGTGCCAGCAGCTTAGCGGGGGGGCGCTCCTACAATGAGCAGTTCTTC.

The V and J genes are TRBV7-6 and TRBJ2-5; 10 bases are shared with TRBD1. The CDR3 runs to 15 residues. V was clipped by 5 bases and J by 5 bases; unmatched bases: 8. Germline CDR1 reads SGHVS; CDR2 reads FNYEAQ. The CDR3 DNA sequence: TGTGCCAGCAGCGAGACAGGGGGCAGATGGGAGACCCAGTACTTC. Its protein product is CASSETGGRWETQYF.

V and J are TRBV7-8 and TRBJ2-2; D is unclear. The CDR3 is 12 residues long. Germline values: CDR1 SGHVS, CDR2 FQNEAQ. Trimming took 2 bases from V and 9 from J, leaving 7 bases between them. Written as DNA, the CDR3 is TGTGCCAGCAGCTTACTAGTGAGGGAGCTGTTTTTT. Translation gives CASSLLVRELFF.

The DNA of the CDR3 is TGTGCCAGCAGCGACGGGGGGCCAACAGATACGCAGTATTTT. Residues: CASSDGGPTDTQYF. This chain connects TRBV7-2 to TRBJ2-3, with D perhaps TRBD2 (7 bases). This CDR3 spans 14 amino acids. Germline V gene sequence: CDR1 SGHTA, CDR2 FQGNSA. With 5 bases removed from V and 3 bases from J, the gap between germline ends came to 12 bases.

The chain combines TRBV4-1 with TRBJ2-1; TRBD1 agrees at 8 bases. Germline values: CDR1 MGHRA, CDR2 YSYEKL. V shed 4 bases and J 2 bases; nucleotides not matched to a gene: 7. This CDR3 has 16 amino acids. CDR3 sequence reads: CASSLLGTGPYNEQFF. As DNA, the CDR3 is TGCGCCAGCAGCCTATTAGGGACAGGTCCCTACAATGAGCAGTTCTTC.

The chain links TRBV5-4 to TRBJ2-1, with 7 bases identical to TRBD1. V shed 3 bases and J 6 bases; nucleotides not matched to a gene: 9. CDR1 is SGHNT and CDR2 is YYREEE in the germline V gene (reference sequence). This CDR3 is built from 15 residues. CDR3 coding DNA: TGTGCCAGCAGCTCTTATGGGACAGTTCTCAATGAGCAGTTCTTC. Its protein product is CASSSYGTVLNEQFF.

This chain joins TRBV13 and TRBJ2-3; D gene unclear. This CDR3 has 11 residues. Germline V gene lookup returns CDR1 PRHDT and CDR2 FYEKMQ (reference sequence). Trimming took off 6 bases at V and 3 bases at J, with 4 bases between the two ends. The CDR3 sequence: CASRATDTQYF. CDR3 bases: TGTGCCAGCAGAGCTACAGATACGCAGTATTTT.

This chain connects TRBV28 to TRBJ2-7; the match to TRBD2 covers 11 bases. Germline CDR1 MDHEN, CDR2 SYDVKM. V lost 3 bases and J lost 2; bases outside the gene matches: 6. There are 16 residues in the CDR3. The CDR3 protein is CASSFLTSGRPYEQYF. The DNA of the CDR3 is TGTGCCAGCAGTTTCCTCACTAGCGGGAGACCCTACGAGCAGTACTTC.

The chain links TRBV6-1 to TRBJ1-1, with 7 nucleotides matching TRBD1. J gave up 5 bases and V 4 bases, and 4 bases lay outside the gene matches. The germline V gene has CDR1 MNHNS and CDR2 SASEGT. This CDR3 spans 13 amino acids. The CDR3 region is CASSVTGRTEAFF. CDR3 in DNA: TGTGCCAGCAGTGTGACAGGGAGGACTGAAGCTTTCTTT.

A single count supports this clone. The chain links TRBV7-2 to TRBJ1-2; D remains unclear. Germline lookup yields CDR1 SGHTA and CDR2 FQGNSA. Between the trimmed V and J ends, which lost 2 bases and 6 bases, there was a span of 10 bases. The CDR3 has 13 amino acids. The DNA of the CDR3 is TGTGCCAGCAGCTTAACGAGAAGCCATGGCTACACCTTC. This translates into CASSLTRSHGYTF.

V and J are TRBV19 and TRBJ2-3, with D perhaps TRBD1 (6 bases). Germline CDR1 reads LNHDA; CDR2 reads SQIVND (reference sequence). The CDR3 is 14 residues long. The germline V and J ends were trimmed by 3 bases and 6 bases, with 13 bases remaining between them. The DNA for the CDR3 is TGTGCCAGTAGTATCTGGGCAGGGGATGATACGCAGTATTTT. The encoded protein is CASSIWAGDDTQYF.

The chain joins TRBV18 to TRBJ2-3; the D gene is possibly TRBD1 (5 bases). The CDR3 has 16 amino acids. The germline CDR1 and CDR2 sequences are KGHSH and LQKENI. The V gene lost 1 base and the J gene lost 2 bases, with 13 bases spanning the gap. The CDR3 region has the DNA TGTGCCAGCTCACCACGGTCGGCAGGGAACACAGATACGCAGTATTTT. Encoded protein: CASSPRSAGNTDTQYF. Complete variable domain (other parts from reference TRBV18 and TRBJ2-3): NAGVMQNPRHLVRRRGQEARLRCSPMKGHSHVYWYRQLPEEGLKFMVYLQKENIIDESGMPKERFSAEFPKEGPSILRIQQVVRGDSAAYFCASSPRSAGNTDTQYFGPGTRLTVL.

This rearrangement joins TRBV5-1 to TRBJ2-7; D gene uncertain. Looked up from germline, CDR1 is SGHRS and CDR2 is YFSETQ. Trimming took 0 bases from V and 2 from J, leaving 12 bases between them. The CDR3 sequence is 15 residues long. CDR3 DNA sequence: TGCGCCAGCAGCTTGGACGGTAGCTTGGCCTACGAGCAGTACTTC. Its protein is CASSLDGSLAYEQYF.

The chain has TRBV6-1 and TRBJ1-3, with a possible D match to TRBD1 (5 bases). Trimming pared 2 bases from V and 6 bases from J, leaving 14 bases between. The CDR3 spans 15 residues. Looked up from germline, CDR1 is MNHNS and CDR2 is SASEGT. CDR3: CASSELMTEVNTIYF. CDR3 DNA sequence: TGTGCCAGCAGTGAACTTATGACAGAAGTAAACACCATATATTTT.

This clone has just one count. The chain employs TRBV4-3 and TRBJ2-3, with TRBD2 matching 7 bases. This CDR3 region has 18 residues. After removal of 0 bases from V and 1 base from J, the junction contained 10 bases not matched to a gene. CDR1 LGHNA and CDR2 YSLEER come from the germline V gene. In DNA, the CDR3 is TGCGCCAGCAGCCAAGATCGCCTAGCGGAGATAGGCACAGATACGCAGTATTTT. Its protein is CASSQDRLAEIGTDTQYF.

The DNA of the CDR3 is TGTGCCAGTAGTAAGGGGACACCTAGCACAGATACGCAGTATTTT. Translated: CASSKGTPSTDTQYF. This sequence joins TRBV19 and TRBJ2-3, with TRBD1 as a possible D gene (6 bases). This CDR3 is 15 amino acids long. Germline V CDR1 and CDR2: LNHDA, SQIVND (reference sequence). The V end lost 4 bases, the J end lost 0 bases, and 11 bases lay between the germline ends.

The chain couples TRBV6-4 to TRBJ1-2; no definite D call. From germline, CDR1 is MRHNA and CDR2 SNTAGT. The CDR3 loop spans 15 amino acids. The V and J ends lost 0 bases and 6 bases respectively, with 14 bases between them. CDR3 amino acids: CASSDSGYGGNGYTF. The CDR3 region has the DNA TGTGCCAGCAGTGACTCGGGTTATGGAGGGAATGGCTACACCTTC.

CDR3 bases: TGCGCCAGCAGCCTCGGACTAGCGGGGGACTACACAGATACGCAGTATTTT. This codes for CASSLGLAGDYTDTQYF. The chain uses TRBV5-1 and TRBJ2-3; TRBD2 agrees at 13 bases. The V segment lost 4 bases and the J segment 2 bases; nucleotides outside the gene matches: 7. The length of the CDR3 is 17 residues. Germline CDR1 is SGHRS and CDR2 is YFSETQ. Full variable domain (outside the CDR3, taken from reference TRBV5-1 and TRBJ2-3): KAGVTQTPRYLIKTRGQQVTLSCSPISGHRSVSWYQQTPGQGLQFLFEYFSETQRNKGNFPGRFSGRQFSNSRSEMNVSTLELGDSALYLCASSLGLAGDYTDTQYFGPGTRLTVL.

The rearrangement uses TRBV29-1 and TRBJ1-3, with D unresolved. This CDR3 has 13 amino acids. Germline V lookup: CDR1 SQVTM, CDR2 ANQGSEA. Trimming shortened V by 2 bases and J by 0 bases, and 5 bases separated the two germline ends. The CDR3 here is CSVESLSGNTIYF. The CDR3, as DNA: TGCAGCGTTGAATCCCTCTCTGGAAACACCATATATTTT.

CDR3 residues: CASSVLGQGAKGHEQYF. CDR3 sequence (DNA): TGTGCCAGCAGTGTTTTGGGACAGGGGGCTAAGGGCCACGAGCAGTACTTC. V usage is TRBV2 and J usage is TRBJ2-7, with TRBD1 identical over 12 bases. With V trimmed by 4 bases and J by 5 bases, 12 bases remained unmatched. This CDR3 contains 17 residues. Germline V CDR1 and CDR2: SNHLY, FYNNEI.

The V call is TRBV6-4, the J call TRBJ1-5; D unresolved. This CDR3 comprises 13 residues. Germline values: CDR1 MRHNA, CDR2 SNTAGT. V lost 4 bases and J lost 0, with 4 bases in between. This CDR3 is CASSVNSNQPQHF. The CDR3 bases are TGTGCCAGCAGTGTTAATAGCAATCAGCCCCAGCATTTT.